Presented here are 23 T cell receptor beta chains from one specimen sequenced in a study of STAT5B mutations in CD4+ large granular lymphocyte leukemia. Data came from immunoSEQ multiplex PCR; TCRdb stores just in-frame clones and leaves some out. The repertoire has approximately 32,000 clones, 69% of them found once; the top ten carry approximately 2.7%. Sequencing input: CD4+ T cells from blood buffy coats. The source of these receptors is a human donor in good health.

This chain links TRBV10-3 with TRBJ2-1; tentatively, D is TRBD1 or TRBD2 (5 bases each). The CDR3 extends over 12 amino acids. The V and J ends lost 3 bases and 10 bases respectively, with 10 bases between them. In germline, CDR1 is ENHRY, CDR2 SYGVKD. The CDR3, as DNA: TGTGCCATCAGTGAATACGGGGCAGAGCAGTTCTTC. It specifies CAISEYGAEQFF.

This sequence joins TRBV7-6 and TRBJ2-5; D may correspond to TRBD1 or TRBD2 (6 bases each). The V end lost 0 bases, the J end lost 4 bases, and 18 bases lay between the germline ends. The CDR3 has 17 residues. The V gene's germline CDR1 is SGHVS and CDR2 FNYEAQ. Here the CDR3 reads CASSLAPGGGWVETQYF. Written as DNA, the CDR3 is TGTGCCAGCAGCTTAGCGCCCGGGGGCGGATGGGTAGAGACCCAGTACTTC. Drawing the rest from reference TRBV7-6 and TRBJ2-5, the complete variable domain is GAGVSQSPRYKVTKRGQDVALRCDPISGHVSLYWYRQALGQGPEFLTYFNYEAQQDKSGLPNDRFSAERPEGSISTLTIQRTEQRDSAMYRCASSLAPGGGWVETQYFGPGTRLLVL.

This rearrangement joins TRBV19 to TRBJ1-4; D is unresolved. Trimming took off 7 bases at V and 8 bases at J, with 20 bases between the two ends. Germline V lookup: CDR1 LNHDA, CDR2 SQIVND (reference sequence). CDR3 length: 15 residues. This CDR3 is CASTRLEGFWEKLFF. The CDR3 DNA reads as TGTGCCAGTACTCGATTAGAGGGTTTTTGGGAAAAACTGTTTTTT.

V gene TRBV6-1 combines with J gene TRBJ1-6, with D possibly TRBD1 on 5 matching bases. Germline V gene sequence: CDR1 MNHNS, CDR2 SASEGT. CDR3 length equals 15 residues. Trimming left V 1 base short and J 7 bases short, with 11 bases between. CDR3 nucleotides: TGTGCCAGCAGTGAAGTCATTCAGGGAAATTCACCCCTCCACTTT. Its protein product is CASSEVIQGNSPLHF.

The gene calls are TRBV14 and TRBJ1-2; TRBD1 aligns across 8 bases. The CDR3 runs to 15 residues. V was pared by 1 base and J by 3 bases, with 4 bases of the junction left unmatched. Germline V CDR1 and CDR2: SGHDN, FVKESK. CDR3 bases: TGTGCCAGCAGCCAAGTGCAGGGGGCGTACTATGGCTACACCTTC. Protein product: CASSQVQGAYYGYTF.

The chain recombines TRBV27 with TRBJ2-6, with 10 bases matching TRBD2. Germline V gives CDR1 MNHEY, CDR2 SMNVEV (reference sequence). CDR3 length: 19 residues. J was trimmed by 0 bases and V by 5 bases; bases with no gene match: 10. The CDR3 DNA reads TGTGCCAGCAGTACCTCTCTAGCGGGGGCCCTCTCTGGGGCCAACGTCCTGACTTTC. It encodes CASSTSLAGALSGANVLTF.

The table lists this clone with a few counts. The DNA of the CDR3 is TGTGCCAGCTCACCCTTTTGGGGGGATGGCGAGACCCAGTACTTC. It yields the protein CASSPFWGDGETQYF. The chain recombines TRBV18 with TRBJ2-5, with TRBD2 as a possible D gene (6 bases). The germline V gene encodes CDR1 KGHSH and CDR2 LQKENI. This CDR3 comprises 15 residues. V lost 3 bases, J lost 5 bases, and 16 bases lay in between. The full variable domain, rest sourced from reference TRBV18 and TRBJ2-5, is NAGVMQNPRHLVRRRGQEARLRCSPMKGHSHVYWYRQLPEEGLKFMVYLQKENIIDESGMPKERFSAEFPKEGPSILRIQQVVRGDSAAYFCASSPFWGDGETQYFGPGTRLLVL.

The rearrangement joins TRBV14 to TRBJ2-1; 10 bases fit TRBD2. Looked up from germline, CDR1 is SGHDN and CDR2 is FVKESK. V gave up 4 bases and J gave up 7 bases; unmatched junction bases: 16. The CDR3 is 18 residues long. The CDR3 DNA reads as TGTGCCAGCAGCCCCTTAATGGCTAGCGGGGGCCTGTGGAATGAGCAGTTCTTC. This encodes CASSPLMASGGLWNEQFF.

CDR3 in amino acids: CASSYSPGGGSPLHF. For the CDR3, the DNA is TGTGCCAGCAGTTACTCGCCCGGGGGAGGCTCACCCCTCCACTTT. V is TRBV6-6 and J is TRBJ1-6; possible D gene TRBD1, 5 bases. Looked up from germline, CDR1 is MNHNY and CDR2 is SVGAGI (reference sequence). The CDR3 runs to 15 residues. Between the trimmed V and J ends, which lost 0 bases and 10 bases, there was a span of 13 bases.

The genes are TRBV4-3 and TRBJ2-7, with a possible D match to TRBD1 (6 bases). Per germline, CDR1 LGHNA and CDR2 YSLEER. The CDR3 is 15 residues long. Trimming shortened V by 5 bases and J by 0 bases, and 14 bases separated the two germline ends. The CDR3: CASSRVGASSYEQYF. CDR3 bases: TGCGCCAGCAGCAGGGTGGGGGCTTCCTCCTACGAGCAGTACTTC.

V usage is TRBV9 and J usage is TRBJ2-7; 9 bases fit TRBD1. Germline trimming cut 4 bases from V and 3 bases from J; bases unmatched to any gene: 8. Germline lookup yields CDR1 SGDLS and CDR2 YYNGEE. The CDR3 runs 15 residues. The CDR3 is CASSTRDRDFYEQYF. As DNA, the CDR3 is TGTGCCAGCAGCACCCGGGACAGGGATTTCTACGAGCAGTACTTC.

This clone was observed a few times. In DNA, the CDR3 is TGTGCCAGCAGTTTTGCTACCCCGGTCGGTGGCTACACCTTC. As protein: CASSFATPVGGYTF. The chain links TRBV28 to TRBJ1-2; D gene unclear. Germline-derived CDR1 and CDR2 are MDHEN and SYDVKM. With 3 bases removed from V and 7 bases from J, the gap between germline ends came to 15 bases. The CDR3 is 14 residues long.

This rearrangement joins TRBV9 to TRBJ2-5, with TRBD2 matching over 11 bases. CDR3 size: 17 residues. The trim removed 0 bases at V and 4 bases at J, leaving 8 bases unmatched. Looked up from germline, CDR1 is SGDLS and CDR2 is YYNGEE. CDR3 coding DNA: TGTGCCAGCAGCGTAGGGGTGGTAGCGGGGGGGTCAGAGACCCAGTACTTC. This codes for CASSVGVVAGGSETQYF.

The chain recombines TRBV7-8 with TRBJ1-6; 7 bases are a match to TRBD1. The V and J ends lost 5 bases and 9 bases, in that order; junction bases with no gene match: 4. The CDR3 has 13 amino acids. Per the germline V gene, CDR1 is SGHVS and CDR2 is FQNEAQ. CDR3 amino acids: CASSIGQVSPLHF. The DNA of the CDR3 is TGTGCCAGCAGCATTGGACAGGTTTCACCCCTCCACTTT.

The count of this clone is one. V and J are TRBV6-4 and TRBJ2-1; possibly TRBD1 for D (6 bases). Deletions cut 0 bases from V and 5 bases from J, with 14 bases between. The germline CDR1 and CDR2 sequences are MRHNA and SNTAGT. The CDR3 totals 16 residues. The CDR3 is CASSDSWGRPNNEQFF. The CDR3 DNA follows: TGTGCCAGCAGTGACTCATGGGGGCGCCCGAACAATGAGCAGTTCTTC.

The chain employs TRBV5-4 and TRBJ2-7, with 9 bases aligning to TRBD1. This CDR3 comprises 13 residues. Germline V gene sequence: CDR1 SGHNT, CDR2 YYREEE (reference sequence). V lost 4 bases, J lost 3 bases, and 2 bases stayed unmatched. The CDR3: CASSADRGYEQYF. The CDR3, as DNA: TGTGCCAGCAGCGCGGACAGGGGCTACGAGCAGTACTTC.

This sequence joins TRBV15 and TRBJ1-4, with D possibly matching TRBD1 (6 bases). This CDR3 has 15 amino acids. Germline CDR1 is LNHNV and CDR2 is YYDKDF (reference sequence). V lost 4 bases to trimming and J lost 8 bases, with 17 bases between them. DNA for the CDR3: TGTGCCACCAGCACCCTGACGGGGGCGGTGGAAAAACTGTTTTTT. Protein: CATSTLTGAVEKLFF. The variable domain in full, with the rest retrieved from reference TRBV15 and TRBJ1-4, is DAMVIQNPRYQVTQFGKPVTLSCSQTLNHNVMYWYQQKSSQAPKLLFHYYDKDFNNEADTPDNFQSRRPNTSFCFLDIRSPGLGDTAMYLCATSTLTGAVEKLFFGSGTQLSVL.

The chain employs TRBV9 and TRBJ2-3, with D possibly being TRBD2 (7 bases). V dropped 0 bases and J dropped 4 bases, with 15 bases sitting between them. The CDR3 consists of 16 residues. CDR1 and CDR2 (germline): SGDLS, YYNGEE. The CDR3 DNA reads as TGTGCCAGCAGCGTAGGTGCGGGGGCCGGCCCAGATACGCAGTATTTT. Protein: CASSVGAGAGPDTQYF.

V usage is TRBV6-5 and J usage is TRBJ1-5; no reliable D call. CDR1 is MNHEY and CDR2 is SVGAGI in the germline V gene. The CDR3 runs to 13 residues. V dropped 2 bases and J dropped 7 bases, with 9 bases sitting between them. The CDR3 coding sequence is TGTGCCAGCAGTTACACCCCAGGACAGCCCCAGCATTTT. Its translation: CASSYTPGQPQHF.

This clone has just a few counts. The CDR3 DNA reads TGTGCCAGCAGTTACTCCCTCAATGAGCAGTTCTTC. Translated, it gives CASSYSLNEQFF. The chain carries TRBV6-5 and TRBJ2-1; D ambiguous. This CDR3 has 12 amino acids. The germline V gene has CDR1 MNHEY and CDR2 SVGAGI. Trimming left V 0 bases short and J 6 bases short, with 3 bases between.

The V gene is TRBV19, the J gene TRBJ2-7; the match to TRBD1 covers 7 bases. This CDR3 spans 17 amino acids. CDR1 is LNHDA and CDR2 is SQIVND in the germline V gene (reference sequence). V lost 4 bases to trimming and J lost 3 bases; unmatched junction nucleotides: 15. This CDR3 reads CASSTKSTGRLDYEQYF. CDR3 coding DNA: TGTGCCAGTAGTACCAAATCGACAGGGAGACTTGACTACGAGCAGTACTTC.

Points on this clone: Other DNA sequences from this sample encode an identical CDR3 as well. J is TRBJ1-4 and V is TRBV14; 8 positions match TRBD1. In germline, CDR1 is SGHDN, CDR2 FVKESK. The junction had 6 bases not matched to a gene; V was cut back by 0 bases and J by 6 bases. The CDR3 spans 16 residues. This CDR3 reads CASSQDRGQAYEKLFF. The CDR3 bases are TGTGCCAGCAGCCAAGATCGGGGACAGGCATATGAAAAACTGTTTTTT.

The chain links TRBV5-1 to TRBJ2-5; 8 bases are shared with TRBD2. Germline V gives CDR1 SGHRS, CDR2 YFSETQ. Trimming cost V 0 bases and J 12 bases; bases outside gene matches: 7. The CDR3 is 13 amino acids. The CDR3: CASSLAKGAGEYF. As DNA, the CDR3 is TGCGCCAGCAGCTTGGCCAAAGGAGCGGGGGAGTACTTC.